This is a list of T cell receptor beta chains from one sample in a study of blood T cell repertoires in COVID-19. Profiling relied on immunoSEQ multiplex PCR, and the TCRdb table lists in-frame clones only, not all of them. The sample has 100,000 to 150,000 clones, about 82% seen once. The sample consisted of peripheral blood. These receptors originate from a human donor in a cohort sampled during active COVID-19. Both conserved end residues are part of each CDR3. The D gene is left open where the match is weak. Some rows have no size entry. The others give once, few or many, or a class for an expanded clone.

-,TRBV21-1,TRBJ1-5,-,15,TGTGCCAGCAGCAAATACCACAGGGGCAATCAGCCCCAGCATTTT,CASSKYHRGNQPQHF
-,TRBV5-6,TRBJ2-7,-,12,TGTGCCAGCAGCTCCCTATCCTACGAGCAGTACTTC,CASSSLSYEQYF
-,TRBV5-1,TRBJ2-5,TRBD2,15,TGCGCCAGCAGCTTGGAGAGACTAGCGGTAGAGACCCAGTACTTC,CASSLERLAVETQYF
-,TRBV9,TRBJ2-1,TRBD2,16,TGTGCCAGCAGCGGGGGACTAGCGGGGATCTACAATGAGCAGTTCTTC,CASSGGLAGIYNEQFF
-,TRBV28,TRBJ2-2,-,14,TGTGCCAGCAGTCCCCTGACAGTCCCCGGGGAGCTGTTTTTT,CASSPLTVPGELFF
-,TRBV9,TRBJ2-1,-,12,TGTGCCAGCAGCGTTTTGGAGAATGAGCAGTTCTTC,CASSVLENEQFF
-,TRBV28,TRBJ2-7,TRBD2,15,TGTGCCAGCAGTCCCTGGGGCGGGGGTTCATACGAGCAGTACTTC,CASSPWGGGSYEQYF
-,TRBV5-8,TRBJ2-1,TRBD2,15,TGTGCCAGCAGCAGACTAGCGGTCTCCTACAATGAGCAGTTCTTC,CASSRLAVSYNEQFF
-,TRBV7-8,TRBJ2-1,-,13,TGTGCCAGCACCACCGACAGCTACAATGAGCAGTTCTTC,CASTTDSYNEQFF
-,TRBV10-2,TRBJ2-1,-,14,TGCGCCAGCAAATCTAGACTAGTCTCTAGTGAGCAGTTCTTC,CASKSRLVSSEQFF
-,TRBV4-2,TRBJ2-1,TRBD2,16,TGTGCCAGCAGCCAAGTAACTAGCGGGAGTAGCAATGAGCAGTTCTTC,CASSQVTSGSSNEQFF
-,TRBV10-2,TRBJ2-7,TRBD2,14,TGCGCCAGCAGGCGGTGGGAGGGTGCCTACGAGCAGTACTTC,CASRRWEGAYEQYF
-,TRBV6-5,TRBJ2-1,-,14,TGTGCCAGCAGCAGCAGGGGAAGATTAAATGAGCAGTTCTTC,CASSSRGRLNEQFF
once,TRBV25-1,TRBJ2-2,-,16,TGTGCCAGCAGTGAACATGCAGGGTCGAACACCGGGGAGCTGTTTTTT,CASSEHAGSNTGELFF
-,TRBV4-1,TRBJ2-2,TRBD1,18,TGCGCCAGCTCTTTAAATCCGGGACAGGGAAGGGGCACCGGGGAGCTGTTTTTT,CASSLNPGQGRGTGELFF
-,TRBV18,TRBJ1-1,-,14,TGTGCCAGCTCACCAGGAGGTAGCCTTACTGAAGCTTTCTTT,CASSPGGSLTEAFF
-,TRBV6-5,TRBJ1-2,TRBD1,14,TGTGCCAGCAGACAGGGGGCAAGGATCTATGGCTACACCTTC,CASRQGARIYGYTF
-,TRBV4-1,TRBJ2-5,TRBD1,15,TGCGCCAGCAGCCAGGAAGACAGGGAGCGAAAGACCCAGTACTTC,CASSQEDRERKTQYF
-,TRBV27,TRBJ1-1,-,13,TGTGCCAGCAGTTTAAGACAGAACACTGAAGCTTTCTTT,CASSLRQNTEAFF
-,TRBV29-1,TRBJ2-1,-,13,TGCAGCGTTTTCGTGGGAGCAGGCGTGGAGCAGTTCTTC,CSVFVGAGVEQFF
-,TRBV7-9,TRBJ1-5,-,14,TGTGCCAGCAGCTTAGACGGGGACATGCAGCCCCAGCATTTT,CASSLDGDMQPQHF
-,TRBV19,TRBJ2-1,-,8,TGTGTTTCCGATGAGCAGTTCTTC,CVSDEQFF